This TCR beta chain was sequenced during a study of blood T cell repertoires in COVID-19 (dated by TCRdb to 2018 to 2020). About the investigation overall: Samples covering the acute and convalescent phases of COVID-19 were provided by collaborators in the United States, Italy and Spain. Samples came from the ongoing ImmuneRACE study (first 160 participants) plus 1,254 subjects from 6 global collaborators. A freely available public database, intended as a resource for researchers studying the immune response to SARS-CoV-2, is where the repertoires were released. The material from the prospective study consisted of cDNA or gDNA derived from T cells, B-cell-depleted T cells, or PBMCs. HLA class I and class II types, where available, came from metadata supplied by the sample provider rather than from assay-based typing. A de-identified subject ID, COVID-19 status, age in years and sex were almost always included in the sample metadata. The dataset comprised deeply sampled blood TCRbeta repertoires from subjects exposed to, actively infected with, or recovered from COVID-19. Results and caveats for the whole study, not just this receptor: How much clinical and demographic metadata was included differed by source and by participant, and the metadata was provided uncurated.

This clone showed up many times. Which antigen it targets is not known. Nothing much larger sits one base from this clone, and base qualities are not available. This specimen includes other DNA sequences encoding the same CDR3. The immunoSEQ Assay, a bias-controlled multiplex PCR, was used to amplify TCRbeta CDR3 regions from genomic DNA. Per the authors' processing: Within the assay, amplification of reference gene primers was used to estimate how many nucleated cells each sample contained. Sequence reads were collapsed and filtered to measure the absolute abundance of every unique TCRbeta CDR3 rearrangement. For each sample, productive Simpson clonality was calculated as the square root of Simpson's diversity index across productive rearrangements. Here the immuneACCESS table is served through TCRdb, limited to in-frame sequences with V and J called. Missing clones are a known gap in these copies; in checked studies unresolved V genes cover under half, and the rest lacks a known reason. The DNA gave D and trimming, while V, J and clone size come from that table. This sample comprises a few hundred thousand clones, roughly 87% of them detected only once. The leading ten clones occupy 8.5% to 10% of the sample.

The CDR1 and CDR2 encoded by the germline V gene are SGHRS and YFSETQ. V is trimmed back by 3 bases and J by 3 bases, and the junction contains 4 bases that no gene match accounts for. The CDR3 goes from the cysteine to the phenylalanine over 16 residues. Of the read, only the CDR3 DNA is kept; its 48 bases are in frame from base 1. Participants in the prospective study were aged roughly 18 to 100 years, lived in 20 to 30 United States geographic areas, and enrolled through a virtual design. Cohort assignment in the prospective study relied on participant-reported clinical history from a screening survey and a study questionnaire. Recovered participants in ImmuneRACE Cohort 3 were defined as having two consecutive negative NP/OP PCR tests, clearance from a healthcare professional, or resolution of symptoms. In the prospective study, mobile phlebotomists collected whole blood, serum and a nasopharyngeal or oropharyngeal swab from each participant. Prospective study participants could optionally give additional blood draws and questionnaires over an approximately 2-month period. Blood samples from the prospective study were shipped frozen or at room temperature prior to DNA extraction.

The source material was PBMCs or T cells enriched from blood (not recorded which). Recombination joined TRBV5-1 with TRBJ2-3; 13 central bases correspond to TRBD2. The receptor's source is a woman younger than 30 who had recovered from COVID-19. The sequenced DNA: TGCGCCAGCAGCTGGACTAGCGGGAGTTCGACAGATACGCAGTATTTT. Its protein reads: CASSWTSGSSTDTQYF.